These T cell receptor beta chains were read from a single sample in a study of blood T cells in healthy people across ages. TCRdb itself ran the 5' RACE reads through MiXCR, one entry per CDR3 protein. The repertoire holds hundreds of thousands of distinct CDR3 sequences, with approximately 53% as singletons. Specimen: blood. These receptors all stem from a man aged 40-49 years in good health. Each CDR3 is given with its conserved first and last residue. D genes are given only for firm matches. Clone size is given for some rows only: seen once, a few or many times, or a class if the clone is expanded.

j_call: TRBJ2-6; v_call: TRBV6-2/TRBV6-3; clone_size: few; d_call: NA; cdr3_nt: TGTGCCAGCAAGATCTCTGGGGCCAACGTCCTGACTTTC; cdr3_aa: CASKISGANVLTF
j_call: TRBJ2-2; v_call: TRBV5-6; clone_size: NA; d_call: NA; cdr3_nt: TGTGCCAGTAGCGGAGAGAACACCGGGGAGCTGTTTTTT; cdr3_aa: CASSGENTGELFF
j_call: TRBJ1-2; v_call: TRBV9; clone_size: NA; d_call: TRBD1; cdr3_nt: TGTGCCAGCAGCCGGGACAGGGAGAGGTATGGCTACACCTTC; cdr3_aa: CASSRDRERYGYTF
j_call: TRBJ2-7; v_call: TRBV14; clone_size: NA; d_call: NA; cdr3_nt: TGTGCCAGCAGCCAAGGAATGTTACAGGGTGCCAACGAGCAGTACTTC; cdr3_aa: CASSQGMLQGANEQYF
j_call: TRBJ2-5; v_call: TRBV6-5; clone_size: few; d_call: NA; cdr3_nt: TGTGCCAGCAGGGGGGCCAGGGGCATATGGGAGACCCAGTACTTC; cdr3_aa: CASRGARGIWETQYF
j_call: TRBJ2-7; v_call: TRBV7-2; clone_size: many; d_call: TRBD1; cdr3_nt: TGTGCCAGCAGCTTAGCGAGGACAGGGGGCTTCAACGAGCAGTACTTC; cdr3_aa: CASSLARTGGFNEQYF
j_call: TRBJ2-7; v_call: TRBV10-3; clone_size: few; d_call: TRBD1; cdr3_nt: TGTGCCATCAGGGACAGGGCATACGAGCAGTACTTC; cdr3_aa: CAIRDRAYEQYF
j_call: TRBJ2-7; v_call: TRBV20-1; clone_size: NA; d_call: NA; cdr3_nt: TGCAGTGCTAGAGTTCCAGGGGGGATCTACGAGCAGTACTTC; cdr3_aa: CSARVPGGIYEQYF
j_call: TRBJ2-7; v_call: TRBV7-6; clone_size: NA; d_call: TRBD2; cdr3_nt: TGTGCCAGCAGTCTAGCGGGTCCTCGTACCTACGAGCAGTACTTC; cdr3_aa: CASSLAGPRTYEQYF
j_call: TRBJ2-3; v_call: TRBV5-1; clone_size: once; d_call: NA; cdr3_nt: TGCGCCAGCCATGACGGGTTGGCGTCGGGCACAGATACGCAGTATTTT; cdr3_aa: CASHDGLASGTDTQYF
j_call: TRBJ2-7; v_call: TRBV7-2; clone_size: few; d_call: TRBD2; cdr3_nt: TGTGCCAGCAGCTTAGGGAGCGGGGGCTCCTACGAGCAGTACTTC; cdr3_aa: CASSLGSGGSYEQYF
j_call: TRBJ2-7; v_call: TRBV12-3/TRBV12-4; clone_size: NA; d_call: TRBD2; cdr3_nt: TGTGCCAGCAGCCCTGGGGTAGCGGGGAACTACGAGCAGTACTTC; cdr3_aa: CASSPGVAGNYEQYF
j_call: TRBJ2-3; v_call: TRBV6-2/TRBV6-3; clone_size: few; d_call: TRBD2; cdr3_nt: TGTGCCAGCAGTTACCGACTAGCGGGAACAGATACGCAGTATTTT; cdr3_aa: CASSYRLAGTDTQYF
j_call: TRBJ1-4; v_call: TRBV20-1; clone_size: NA; d_call: NA; cdr3_nt: TGCAGTGCTAGGATAGGGACACTGTTTTTT; cdr3_aa: CSARIGTLFF
j_call: TRBJ2-5; v_call: TRBV7-6; clone_size: once; d_call: NA; cdr3_nt: TGTGCCAGCAGCTTAGCATCCCGGATCGACGGCCCGACCCAGAACCAAGAGACCCAGTACTTC; cdr3_aa: CASSLASRIDGPTQNQETQYF
j_call: TRBJ2-7; v_call: TRBV7-2; clone_size: few; d_call: NA; cdr3_nt: TGTGCCAGCAGCCGGACAAAGTACGAGCAGTACTTC; cdr3_aa: CASSRTKYEQYF
j_call: TRBJ1-4; v_call: TRBV20-1; clone_size: NA; d_call: TRBD1; cdr3_nt: TGCAGTGCTAGAGATTCCCTCGCGACAGGGATCAATGAAAAACAGTTTTTT; cdr3_aa: CSARDSLATGINEKQFF
j_call: TRBJ1-1; v_call: TRBV20-1; clone_size: NA; d_call: NA; cdr3_nt: TGCAGTGCAGTAAGAACAGGGCCAAACACTGAAGCTTTCTTT; cdr3_aa: CSAVRTGPNTEAFF
j_call: TRBJ1-2; v_call: TRBV28; clone_size: NA; d_call: NA; cdr3_nt: TGTGCCAGCCGGCCCTCAGGGAGTAGTGGCTACACCTTC; cdr3_aa: CASRPSGSSGYTF
j_call: TRBJ2-3; v_call: TRBV2; clone_size: few; d_call: TRBD2; cdr3_nt: TGTGCCAGCATCCCTCTAAGCGGGATAAACACAGATACGCAGTATTTT; cdr3_aa: CASIPLSGINTDTQYF
j_call: TRBJ2-3; v_call: TRBV10-3; clone_size: NA; d_call: NA; cdr3_nt: TGTGCCATCAGTGCACCACAAACTTCCGACAGCCCTCCGGATACGCAGTATTTT; cdr3_aa: CAISAPQTSDSPPDTQYF
j_call: TRBJ2-1; v_call: TRBV11-1; clone_size: NA; d_call: TRBD2; cdr3_nt: TGTGCCAGCAGCTTGAAGCCCTTAGGAGCGGGGGGGTCTCCAGGCTCCTACAATGAGCAGTTCTTC; cdr3_aa: CASSLKPLGAGGSPGSYNEQFF
j_call: TRBJ2-1; v_call: TRBV12-3/TRBV12-4; clone_size: NA; d_call: NA; cdr3_nt: TGTGCCAGCAGTTTAGCGGGGGAGGAGCAGTTCTTC; cdr3_aa: CASSLAGEEQFF
j_call: TRBJ2-7; v_call: TRBV27; clone_size: NA; d_call: NA; cdr3_nt: TGTGCCAGCAGTTTATGGGGGGCCGAGCAGTACTTC; cdr3_aa: CASSLWGAEQYF
j_call: TRBJ1-2; v_call: TRBV4-1; clone_size: few; d_call: NA; cdr3_nt: TGCGCCAGCAGCCTCACAACCCGCGAGGACGGCTACACCTTC; cdr3_aa: CASSLTTREDGYTF
j_call: TRBJ2-5; v_call: TRBV27; clone_size: NA; d_call: NA; cdr3_nt: TGTGCCAGCAGCGACTCGGGGGGCTGGGAGACCCAGTACTTC; cdr3_aa: CASSDSGGWETQYF
j_call: TRBJ1-6; v_call: TRBV11-2; clone_size: once; d_call: NA; cdr3_nt: TGTGCCAGCAGTTTTATCCGGGATCCTAATTCACCCCTCCACTTT; cdr3_aa: CASSFIRDPNSPLHF
j_call: TRBJ2-5; v_call: TRBV7-6; clone_size: few; d_call: TRBD2; cdr3_nt: TGTGCCAGCAGCGACCTAGCGGGAGTGGGTGAGCAGTACTTC; cdr3_aa: CASSDLAGVGEQYF